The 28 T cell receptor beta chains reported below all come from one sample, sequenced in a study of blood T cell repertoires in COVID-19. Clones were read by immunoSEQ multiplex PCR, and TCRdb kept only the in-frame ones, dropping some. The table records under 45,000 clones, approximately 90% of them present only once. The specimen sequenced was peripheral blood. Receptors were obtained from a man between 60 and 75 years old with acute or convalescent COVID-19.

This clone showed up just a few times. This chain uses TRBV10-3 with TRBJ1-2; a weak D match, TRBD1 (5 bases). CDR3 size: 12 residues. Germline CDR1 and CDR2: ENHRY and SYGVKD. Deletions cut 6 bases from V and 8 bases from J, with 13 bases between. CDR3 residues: CAISGQGEGYTF. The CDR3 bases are TGTGCCATCAGCGGGCAGGGTGAAGGCTACACCTTC.

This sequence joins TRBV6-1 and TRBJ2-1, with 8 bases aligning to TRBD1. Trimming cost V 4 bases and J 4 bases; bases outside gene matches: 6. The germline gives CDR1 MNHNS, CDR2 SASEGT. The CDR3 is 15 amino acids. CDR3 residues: CASSATGGPYNEQFF. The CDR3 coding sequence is TGTGCCAGCAGTGCTACAGGGGGTCCATACAATGAGCAGTTCTTC.

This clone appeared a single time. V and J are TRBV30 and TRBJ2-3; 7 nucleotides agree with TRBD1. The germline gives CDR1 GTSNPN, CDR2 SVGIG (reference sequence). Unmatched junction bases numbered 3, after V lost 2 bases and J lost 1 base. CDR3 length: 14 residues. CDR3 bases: TGTGCCTGGAGTCGAACAGGGGGCACAGATACGCAGTATTTT. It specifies CAWSRTGGTDTQYF.

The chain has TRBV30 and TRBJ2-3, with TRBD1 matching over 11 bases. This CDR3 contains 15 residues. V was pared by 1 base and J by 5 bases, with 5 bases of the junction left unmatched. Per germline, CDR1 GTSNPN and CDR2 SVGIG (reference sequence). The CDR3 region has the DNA TGTGCCTGGAGTGGGACAGGGGGCCGTGGAGATACGCAGTATTTT. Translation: CAWSGTGGRGDTQYF.

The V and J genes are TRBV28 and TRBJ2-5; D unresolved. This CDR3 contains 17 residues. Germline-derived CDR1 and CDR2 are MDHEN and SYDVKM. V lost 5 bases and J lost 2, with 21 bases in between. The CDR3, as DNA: TGTGCCAGCAGTCCCATACCGAGAACCTCCTTACAAGAGACCCAGTACTTC. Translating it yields CASSPIPRTSLQETQYF.

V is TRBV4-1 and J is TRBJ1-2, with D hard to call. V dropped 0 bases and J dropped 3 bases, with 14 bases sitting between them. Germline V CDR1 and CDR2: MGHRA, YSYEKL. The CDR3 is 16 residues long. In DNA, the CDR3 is TGCGCCAGCAGCCAAGATAGCGCGGGGAACTACTATGGCTACACCTTC. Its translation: CASSQDSAGNYYGYTF.

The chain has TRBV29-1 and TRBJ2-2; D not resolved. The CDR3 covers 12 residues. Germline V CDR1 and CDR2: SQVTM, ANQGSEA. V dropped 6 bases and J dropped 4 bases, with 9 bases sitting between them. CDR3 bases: TGCAGCGTCGACCTAGGCACCGGGGAGCTGTTTTTT. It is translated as CSVDLGTGELFF.

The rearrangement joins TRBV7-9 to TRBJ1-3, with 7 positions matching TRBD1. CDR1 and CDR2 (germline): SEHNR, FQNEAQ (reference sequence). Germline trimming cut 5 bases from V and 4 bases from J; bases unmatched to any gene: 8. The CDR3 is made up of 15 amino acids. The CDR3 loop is CASSRTGDGGNTIYF. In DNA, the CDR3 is TGTGCCAGCAGCCGAACAGGGGACGGGGGAAACACCATATATTTT.

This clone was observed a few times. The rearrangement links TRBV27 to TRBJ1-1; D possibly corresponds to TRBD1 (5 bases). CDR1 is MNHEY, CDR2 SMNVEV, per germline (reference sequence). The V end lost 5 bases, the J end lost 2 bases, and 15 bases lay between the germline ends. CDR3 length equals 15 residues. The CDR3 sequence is CASSTDSFGNTEAFF. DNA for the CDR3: TGTGCCAGCAGTACAGACAGCTTCGGTAACACTGAAGCTTTCTTT.

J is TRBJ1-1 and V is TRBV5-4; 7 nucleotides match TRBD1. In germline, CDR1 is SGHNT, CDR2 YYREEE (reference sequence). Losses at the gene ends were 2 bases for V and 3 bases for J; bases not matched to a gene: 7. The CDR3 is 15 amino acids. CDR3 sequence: CASSFSGRGDTEAFF. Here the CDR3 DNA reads TGTGCCAGCAGCTTTTCCGGCAGGGGGGACACTGAAGCTTTCTTT.

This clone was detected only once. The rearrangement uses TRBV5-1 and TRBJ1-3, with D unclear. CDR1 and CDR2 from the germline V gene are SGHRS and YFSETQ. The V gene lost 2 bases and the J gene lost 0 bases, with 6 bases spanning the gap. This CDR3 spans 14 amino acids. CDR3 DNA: TGCGCCAGCAGCTTCGACATCTCTGGAAACACCATATATTTT. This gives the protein CASSFDISGNTIYF. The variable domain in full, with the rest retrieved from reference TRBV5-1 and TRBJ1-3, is KAGVTQTPRYLIKTRGQQVTLSCSPISGHRSVSWYQQTPGQGLQFLFEYFSETQRNKGNFPGRFSGRQFSNSRSEMNVSTLELGDSALYLCASSFDISGNTIYFGEGSWLTVV.

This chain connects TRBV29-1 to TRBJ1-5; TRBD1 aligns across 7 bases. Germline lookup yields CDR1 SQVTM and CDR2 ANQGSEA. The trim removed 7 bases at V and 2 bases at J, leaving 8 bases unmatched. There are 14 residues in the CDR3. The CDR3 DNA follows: TGCAGCGCTACAACAGGGGAAGGCAATCAGCCCCAGCATTTT. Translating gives CSATTGEGNQPQHF.

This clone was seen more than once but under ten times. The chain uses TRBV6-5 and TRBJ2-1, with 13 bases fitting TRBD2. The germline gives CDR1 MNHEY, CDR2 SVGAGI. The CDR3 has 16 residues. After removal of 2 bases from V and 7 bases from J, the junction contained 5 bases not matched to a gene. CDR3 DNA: TGTGCCAGCAGTTACCTCACTAGCGGGGGGGGAAATGAGCAGTTCTTC. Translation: CASSYLTSGGGNEQFF.

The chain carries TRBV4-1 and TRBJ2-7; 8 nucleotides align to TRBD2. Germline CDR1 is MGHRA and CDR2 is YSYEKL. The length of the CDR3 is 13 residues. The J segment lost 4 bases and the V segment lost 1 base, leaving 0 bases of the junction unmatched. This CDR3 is CASSQGLAYEQYF. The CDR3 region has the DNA TGCGCCAGCAGCCAAGGACTAGCGTACGAGCAGTACTTC.

The CDR3 loop reads CAISGRSSGNTIYF. The DNA of the CDR3 is TGTGCCATCAGTGGTCGGAGCTCTGGAAACACCATATATTTT. The chain recombines TRBV10-3 with TRBJ1-3; D remains unclear. Per germline, CDR1 ENHRY and CDR2 SYGVKD. The CDR3 length is 14 residues. With 4 bases removed from V and 0 bases from J, the gap between germline ends came to 7 bases.

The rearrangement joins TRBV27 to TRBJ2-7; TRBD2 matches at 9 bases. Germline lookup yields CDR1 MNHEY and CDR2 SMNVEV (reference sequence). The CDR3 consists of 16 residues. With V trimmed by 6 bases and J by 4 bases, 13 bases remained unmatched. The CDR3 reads CASSETPGLARYEQYF. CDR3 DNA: TGTGCCAGCAGCGAAACTCCGGGACTAGCTCGTTACGAGCAGTACTTC.

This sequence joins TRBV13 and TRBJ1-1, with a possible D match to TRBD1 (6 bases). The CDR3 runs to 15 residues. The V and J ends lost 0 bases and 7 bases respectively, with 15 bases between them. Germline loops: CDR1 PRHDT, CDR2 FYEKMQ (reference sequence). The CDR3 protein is CASSLGAWGRNEAFF. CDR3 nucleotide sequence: TGTGCCAGCAGCTTAGGCGCATGGGGGCGGAATGAAGCTTTCTTT.

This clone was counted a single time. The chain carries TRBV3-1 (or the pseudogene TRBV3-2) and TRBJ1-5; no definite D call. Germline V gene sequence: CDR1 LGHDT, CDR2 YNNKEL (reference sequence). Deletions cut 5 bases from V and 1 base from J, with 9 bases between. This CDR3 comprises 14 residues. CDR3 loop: CASSGGPSNQPQHF. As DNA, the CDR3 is TGTGCCAGCAGCGGAGGACCGAGCAATCAGCCCCAGCATTTT.

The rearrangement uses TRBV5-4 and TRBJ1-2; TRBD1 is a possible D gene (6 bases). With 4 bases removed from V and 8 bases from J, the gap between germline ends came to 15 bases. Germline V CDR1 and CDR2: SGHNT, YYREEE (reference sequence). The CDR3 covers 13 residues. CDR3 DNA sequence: TGTGCCAGCAGCAGGGGGACGGAACAGGGCTACACCTTC. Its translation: CASSRGTEQGYTF.

DNA for the CDR3: TGTGCCAGCCGGGACAGGTATAATTCACCCCTCCACTTT. It codes for CASRDRYNSPLHF. V and J are TRBV25-1 and TRBJ1-6; TRBD1 matches 8 bases. V dropped 8 bases and J dropped 4; count of bases not matched to a gene: 1. The germline V gene has CDR1 MGHDK and CDR2 SYGVNS. The CDR3 spans 13 residues.

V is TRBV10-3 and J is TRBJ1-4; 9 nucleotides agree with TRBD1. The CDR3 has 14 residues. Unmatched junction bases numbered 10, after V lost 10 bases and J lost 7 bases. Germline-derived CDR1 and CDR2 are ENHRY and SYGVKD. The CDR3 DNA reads TGTGCCACCCTAGCCGGGACAGGGAGTGAAAAACTGTTTTTT. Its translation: CATLAGTGSEKLFF.

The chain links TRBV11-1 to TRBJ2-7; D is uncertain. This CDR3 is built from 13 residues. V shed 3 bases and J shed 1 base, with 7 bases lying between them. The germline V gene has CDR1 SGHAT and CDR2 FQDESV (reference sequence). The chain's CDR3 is CASSLGVSYEQYF. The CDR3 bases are TGTGCCAGCAGCTTGGGCGTATCCTACGAGCAGTACTTC.

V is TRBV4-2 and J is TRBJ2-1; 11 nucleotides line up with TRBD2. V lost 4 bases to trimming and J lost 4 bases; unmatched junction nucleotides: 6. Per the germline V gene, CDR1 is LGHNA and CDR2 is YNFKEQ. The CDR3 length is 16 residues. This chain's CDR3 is CASSPSTSGDYNEQFF. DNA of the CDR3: TGTGCCAGCAGCCCCTCGACTAGCGGGGATTACAATGAGCAGTTCTTC.

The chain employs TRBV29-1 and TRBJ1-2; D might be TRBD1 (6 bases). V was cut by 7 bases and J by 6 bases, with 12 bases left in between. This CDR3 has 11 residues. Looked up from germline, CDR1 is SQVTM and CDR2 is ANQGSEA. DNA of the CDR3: TGCAGCGGAGTTGAGGGGGATGGCTACACCTTC. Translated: CSGVEGDGYTF.

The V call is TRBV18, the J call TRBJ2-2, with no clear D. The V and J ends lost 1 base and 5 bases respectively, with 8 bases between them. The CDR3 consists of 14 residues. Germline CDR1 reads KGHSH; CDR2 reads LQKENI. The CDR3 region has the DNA TGTGCCAGCTCACCACTCCGAGTTACCGGGGAGCTGTTTTTT. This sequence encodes CASSPLRVTGELFF.

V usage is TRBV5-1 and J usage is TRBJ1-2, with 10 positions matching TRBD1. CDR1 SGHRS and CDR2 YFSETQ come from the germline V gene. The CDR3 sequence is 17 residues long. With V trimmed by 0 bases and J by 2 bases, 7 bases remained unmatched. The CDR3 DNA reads TGCGCCAGCAGCTTGGCTCTTGCGACAGGGGGCAACTATGGCTACACCTTC. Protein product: CASSLALATGGNYGYTF. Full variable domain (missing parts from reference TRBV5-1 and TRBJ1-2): KAGVTQTPRYLIKTRGQQVTLSCSPISGHRSVSWYQQTPGQGLQFLFEYFSETQRNKGNFPGRFSGRQFSNSRSEMNVSTLELGDSALYLCASSLALATGGNYGYTFGSGTRLTVV.

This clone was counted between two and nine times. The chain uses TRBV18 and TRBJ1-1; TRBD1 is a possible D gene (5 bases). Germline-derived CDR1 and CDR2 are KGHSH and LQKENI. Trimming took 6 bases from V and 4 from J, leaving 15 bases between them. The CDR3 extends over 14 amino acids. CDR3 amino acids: CASSHDQGRTEAFF. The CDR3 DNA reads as TGTGCCAGCTCCCACGACCAGGGTCGCACTGAAGCTTTCTTT.

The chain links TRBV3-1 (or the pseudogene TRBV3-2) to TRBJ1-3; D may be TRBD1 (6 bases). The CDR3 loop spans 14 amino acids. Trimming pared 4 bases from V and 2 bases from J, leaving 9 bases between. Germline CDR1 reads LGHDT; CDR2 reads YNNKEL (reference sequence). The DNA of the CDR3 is TGTGCCAGCAGCCGAGGGGGAGCTGGAAACACCATATATTTT. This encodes CASSRGGAGNTIYF.